Detailed here is one TCR beta chain. This clone occurred a few times. What this receptor recognizes is not known. No much larger clone exists at a distance of one base, and base qualities are not known. The CDR3 runs 15 amino acids, cysteine and phenylalanine included. Just the 45-base CDR3 DNA is kept, in frame starting at base 1. Via the germline V gene (reference sequence), CDR1 is LNHDA and CDR2 SQIVND. V is trimmed back by 3 bases and J by 7 bases, and the junction contains 8 bases that no gene match accounts for. The cohort consisted of approximately 690 healthy bone marrow donors. At the time of sampling, every cohort member was nominally healthy, though immune exposures that went unrecorded were likely present. The donor was CMV seronegative and belonged to the group of 380 or so seronegative cohort members. A peripheral blood sample was collected from each donor, and TCR beta sequencing was performed on peripheral blood mononuclear cells. Genomic DNA was extracted from the blood cell samples with the Qiagen DNeasy Blood Extraction Kit.

This sample stems from a study of cytomegalovirus exposure and HLA in healthy donors (dated by TCRdb to 2015 to 2018). Study-wide context: According to an earlier analysis of 587 of the donors, about 179 million T cells yielded 117 million unique TCR beta sequences and more than 250 Gb of sequence data. Roughly 310 gigabases of sequencing data and 78 million or so unique TCR sequences were included in an early release covering 550 to 650 HLA-typed donors. Among the roughly 400 genotyped donors, around 81% belonged to the genetic ancestry cluster associated with self-reported Caucasian donors. The study aimed to test whether cataloging public T cell receptors could reveal signatures of past pathogen exposure. The T cell repertoires of some 700 subjects were profiled by immunosequencing and related to cytomegalovirus serostatus. Besides the first cohort of roughly 640 subjects, a separate validation cohort made up of 120 different subjects was used. High-throughput TCR immunosequencing, statistical association of individual TCRs with disease status, and machine learning were combined to predict cytomegalovirus infection status. To study patterns of TCR occurrence, a later analysis re-analyzed previously published TCR beta repertoires from under 750 donors and added high-resolution HLA genotyping. In the later analysis, no new phenotypic data were used to find candidate immune exposures; instead, reliance was placed on TCR beta sequences and their occurrence across donors. An earlier analysis of several hundred of the donors applied high-throughput TCR beta sequencing to assess whether each TCR beta V gene segment acted as functional or pseudogenic. Alongside the repertoire data, information on donor age, sex, ethnicity and CMV serostatus was compiled. A later genetic analysis used genome-wide SNP genotypes for about 65% of the roughly 700 donors, treating that subset as a discovery cohort. Every repertoire in the discovery cohort had been generated on one and the same sequencing platform. Both class I and class II loci were covered by HLA typing, at four-digit resolution. Typing coverage varied by locus: 629-630 donors for A, B, C, DRB1 and DQB1; 522 for DQA1; around 610 for DPA1; more than 450 for DPB1. A handful of DR-DQ haplotypes were handled as single units for association and clustering because linkage in the cohort was strong. Across under 500 genotyped donors of the cohort, an average of about 220,000 unique TCR beta nucleotide sequences per donor were sequenced, and 15% to 20% of those sequences were non-productive. What the work shows at the level of the full study, not this receptor alone: HLA typing was unavailable for some donors at each locus, so association tests used only the typed subset. In vitro tests confirmed that a few of the cytomegalovirus-associated TCR beta chains recognize cytomegalovirus antigens. A later analysis found that HLA-associated TCR beta chains were more clonally expanded and had lower generation probabilities than equally common non-associated chains. A cluster of highly shared sequence variants was judged likely to be a technical artifact of the sequencing pipeline. In an earlier analysis of 587 of the donors, most TCR beta V segments appeared in productive rearrangements about 87% or about 30% of the time, broadly matching IMGT annotations. In a later genetic analysis, a missense DCLRE1C variant was associated with V-gene and J-gene trimming of TCR beta chains, and the association was replicated in an independent cohort. A further reported finding was that TCR beta sequences accurately predicted the HLA-A and HLA-B alleles for most subjects in the first cohort. Most TCR sequences were seen in very few donors, while some public TCRs were found in many individuals. A later genetic analysis reported fewer N-insertions in productive TCRs among donors in an Asian-associated ancestry cluster than the approximately 670-donor mean. It was suggested by the authors that the approach could potentially be generalized to other disease states and immunological phenotypes. In a later analysis, 16,951 TCR beta sequences were associated with specific HLA alleles at a false discovery rate of 0.05. The presence/absence analyses assumed that sequencing depth was roughly uniform across donors, and that assumption may not be true. The study listed around 160 TCR beta chains as associated with cytomegalovirus. The 87-base-pair reads could not distinguish some IMGT-functional V segments, including TRBV6-2 and TRBV6-3, so those segments were excluded. The earlier analysis of about 600 of the donors excluded about 16 rarely observed V segments, including chromosome 9 orphons, because counts were too low. Assigning TCR associations to individual alleles was difficult when HLA alleles, especially DR and DQ, strongly co-occurred. A later analysis found that TCR association rates varied across HLA loci, with DRB1 alleles showing the most associated TCRs and HLA-C alleles the fewest. In this cohort, only TCR beta chains were sequenced, and detectable features were limited by the absence of alpha or paired-chain data. Immune exposure information for the cohort was limited to CMV serostatus. Several of the top co-occurrence clusters appeared to be linked to parvovirus B19, influenza, CMV and Epstein-Barr virus, according to a later analysis. A later analysis found that most CMV-associated TCR beta chains appeared HLA-restricted, with HLA associations seemingly driven largely by CMV exposure. Correlated functional status among segregating V segments might be attributable to linkage disequilibrium, but an unknown experimental factor could not be ruled out. Cytomegalovirus status was reported to be diagnosed by the classifier with high specificity and sensitivity in both the original and validation cohorts.

Receptor amplification or capture employed the immunoSEQ multiplex PCR assay. For the multiplex PCR, a mixture combining 60 forward primers for TCR Vbeta segments and 13 reverse primers for TCR Jbeta segments was used. The CDR3 region of rearranged TCR beta genes was amplified from genomic DNA with a multiplex PCR assay. The amplified TCR beta libraries were sequenced on the Illumina HiSeq System as 87-base-pair reads. In the source study's methods: Across the roughly 600 repertoires, a later analysis counted some 80 million unique TCR beta chains, around 10 million of which were shared by at least two donors. A nearest-neighbor algorithm error-corrected the raw reads and collapsed the reads into unique sequences, merging closely related sequences to remove PCR and sequencing errors. Alignment of CDR3 sequences to IMGT reference sequences was used to assign V, D and J gene segments. For a sequence to be retained, a match of at least six nucleotides was required to both a V gene segment and a J gene segment. Rearrangements were classified as productive when the CDR3 lacked stop codons and remained in frame with V and J, and all other rearrangements were classified as non-productive. CDR3 was defined by IMGT convention, running from the second conserved V-encoded cysteine to the conserved J-encoded phenylalanine. The earlier analysis of about 620 of the donors excluded sequences that lacked an unambiguous match to a single V gene segment. An earlier analysis of 500 to 700 of the donors classified V segments as functional when productive rearrangements were above 56.7% and as segregating when the standard deviation between donors was above 5%. A statistical classification framework was developed to diagnose cytomegalovirus status using the catalog of TCR beta chain sequences. In a later analysis, TCR nucleotide sequences were compared against IMGT/GENE-DB human TR gene sequences so that V and J genes could be assigned. Using the TCRdist pipeline, a later analysis assigned CDR3 sequences along with most-parsimonious VDJ recombination scenarios. A later analysis defined each TCR beta chain by its CDR3 amino acid sequence plus V-gene family, and excluded reads lacking a unique V-gene family. As a way to deal with suspected cross-contamination and a sequencing artifact, a later analysis dropped under 600 nucleotide sequences that were highly shared and had low generation probability. A later analysis calculated a clonal expansion index for each public chain from normalized within-repertoire ranks of inferred template counts. A later analysis computed generation probabilities with a VDJ recombination model fitted to out-of-frame rearrangements, and checked the results against IGoR. In a later analysis, hypergeometric tests were used to score TCR-TCR, TCR-HLA and TCR-CMV co-occurrence, with a repertoire-size bias correction applied to TCR pairs. False discovery rates were estimated in a later analysis by permuting HLA or CMV assignments 20 times. In a later analysis, co-occurring TCRs were grouped with DBSCAN, and TCRdist sequence similarity was added when clustering was performed within HLA-allele-positive subsets. For co-occurrence clustering, repertoires with fewer than 30,000 or more than 120,000 public chains were excluded, along with 4 to 6 repertoires with anomalous nucleotide sharing. TCRdb mirrors the immuneACCESS table, restricted to in-frame sequences. Some clones are absent from its copies; in checked studies, under half trace to an unresolved V gene, and the reason for the others is unknown. The D gene and trimming were derived from the DNA, and the V and J assignments and clone size from that table. In all, the sample holds 160,000 or so clones, and over 80% of those were seen once. The ten largest clones capture more than 1.5% of the sample.

Sequences were obtained from PBMCs. Recombination connected TRBV19 to TRBJ1-4, with TRBD1 identical over 7 junction bases. The sequence was obtained from a young woman in good health and CMV-seronegative. CDR3 reads: CASSIYTGAVEKLFF. The DNA reads TGTGCCAGTAGTATTTATACAGGGGCGGTTGAAAAACTGTTTTTT.